This passage covers 30 T cell receptor beta chains from one sample sequenced in a study of identical twins. Via MiXCR, TCRdb re-called the 5' RACE reads, giving one row per CDR3 protein. The data contain 450,000 or so distinct CDR3 sequences, 14% of them seen just once; the ten biggest clones take up about 0.54%. The sample also formed part of further work on yellow fever vaccine responses in identical twins.

Material for sequencing was CD4+ T cells sorted from blood. The receptor set was obtained from a woman aged 18-35 years in good health.

J is TRBJ2-3 and V is TRBV5-1; D might be TRBD2 (6 bases). Looked up from germline, CDR1 is SGHRS and CDR2 is YFSETQ. V was pared by 4 bases and J by 1 base, with 16 bases between. This CDR3 is built from 16 residues. The CDR3 protein is CASSRGQAGRTDTQYF. As DNA, the CDR3 is TGCGCCAGCAGCAGAGGACAAGCGGGTCGCACAGATACGCAGTATTTT.

The V and J genes are TRBV12-3 or TRBV12-4 and TRBJ2-5; D not resolved. The CDR3 is 17 residues long. V was shortened by 1 base and J by 5 bases, with 20 bases between the two germline ends. CDR3 nucleotide sequence: TGTGCCAGCAGTTTAGTGATAGGGCCCTCTCAAAGGGAGACCCAGTACTTC. Translated, it gives CASSLVIGPSQRETQYF.

V gene TRBV7-2 combines with J gene TRBJ2-7; D tentatively fits TRBD1 or TRBD2 (5 bases each). Trimming shortened V by 6 bases and J by 5 bases, and 23 bases separated the two germline ends. CDR3 size: 16 residues. The V gene's germline CDR1 is SGHTA and CDR2 FQGNSA. CDR3 sequence reads: CASREPPGPGPHEQYF. The CDR3 DNA sequence: TGTGCCAGCAGAGAACCTCCGGGACCGGGTCCTCACGAGCAGTACTTC.

V is TRBV7-9 and J is TRBJ2-1; no clear D gene. Germline V gives CDR1 SEHNR, CDR2 FQNEAQ (reference sequence). This CDR3 contains 15 residues. Trimming pared 2 bases from V and 0 bases from J, leaving 8 bases between. The CDR3: CASSLLASSYNEQFF. The CDR3 DNA follows: TGTGCCAGCAGCTTATTGGCTAGCTCCTACAATGAGCAGTTCTTC. The whole variable domain, filled in from reference TRBV7-9 and TRBJ2-1, reads DTGVSQNPRHKITKRGQNVTFRCDPISEHNRLYWYRQTLGQGPEFLTYFQNEAQLEKSRLLSDRFSAERPKGSFSTLEIQRTEQGDSAMYLCASSLLASSYNEQFFGPGTRLTVL.

The V call is TRBV7-2, the J call TRBJ2-7; 8 bases match TRBD2. V was pared by 2 bases and J by 3 bases, with 6 bases of the junction left unmatched. Germline CDR1 reads SGHTA; CDR2 reads FQGNSA. The CDR3 has 15 residues. CDR3 DNA sequence: TGTGCCAGCAGCTTACGGAGCGGGGGATTCTACGAGCAGTACTTC. Amino acids: CASSLRSGGFYEQYF. Together with reference TRBV7-2 and TRBJ2-7, the CDR3 gives the full variable domain: GAGVSQSPSNKVTEKGKDVELRCDPISGHTALYWYRQSLGQGLEFLIYFQGNSAPDKSGLPSDRFSAERTGGSVSTLTIQRTQQEDSAVYLCASSLRSGGFYEQYFGPGTRLTVT.

The chain joins TRBV20-1 to TRBJ2-5; D is undetermined. The germline V and J ends were trimmed by 0 bases and 4 bases, with 12 bases remaining between them. The CDR3 extends over 14 amino acids. CDR1 and CDR2 (germline): DFQATT, SNEGSKA (reference sequence). The CDR3 nucleotides read TGCAGTGCTAGAGATCAGACGGGCAGAGAGACCCAGTACTTC. As protein: CSARDQTGRETQYF.

This clonotype was counted between two and nine times. The V and J genes are TRBV7-2 and TRBJ2-7, with 7 bases fitting TRBD2. This CDR3 is built from 15 residues. The V and J ends lost 4 bases and 3 bases, in that order; junction bases with no gene match: 9. The V gene's germline CDR1 is SGHTA and CDR2 FQGNSA. As DNA, the CDR3 is TGTGCCAGCAGCTCTTTAGCGGGCCCAAACTACGAGCAGTACTTC. Translation gives CASSSLAGPNYEQYF.

The sample holds a few counts of this clonotype. The chain carries TRBV28 and TRBJ2-3; 10 bases are shared with TRBD1. The ends lost 4 bases at V and 5 bases at J; junction bases unmatched: 6. The CDR3 extends over 15 amino acids. Germline CDR1 and CDR2: MDHEN and SYDVKM. CDR3 sequence reads: CASSSRQGAIDTQYF. The CDR3 nucleotides read TGTGCCAGCAGTTCGAGACAGGGGGCCATAGATACGCAGTATTTT.

The J gene is TRBJ2-7, the V gene TRBV5-1; D not certain. Germline values: CDR1 SGHRS, CDR2 YFSETQ. The CDR3 spans 14 residues. Trimming shortened V by 1 base and J by 1 base, and 9 bases separated the two germline ends. CDR3 loop: CASSLRQLSYEQYF. The CDR3 DNA follows: TGCGCCAGCAGCTTGCGGCAGTTGTCCTACGAGCAGTACTTC.

A few counts support this clonotype. The chain links TRBV20-1 to TRBJ2-7; 9 bases map to TRBD1. The CDR3 sequence is 12 residues long. Germline V lookup: CDR1 DFQATT, CDR2 SNEGSKA (reference sequence). The V segment lost 7 bases and the J segment 5 bases; nucleotides outside the gene matches: 6. The CDR3 nucleotides are TGCAGTGGAACAGGGGGCTTCCACGAGCAGTACTTC. Protein: CSGTGGFHEQYF.

V is TRBV20-1 and J is TRBJ2-4; no clear D. The CDR3 runs to 13 residues. Trimming shortened V by 3 bases and J by 6 bases, and 12 bases separated the two germline ends. CDR1 and CDR2 (germline): DFQATT, SNEGSKA (reference sequence). CDR3 bases: TGCAGTGCTAGTCTCCCTGGCACAAACATTCAGTACTTC. Translated: CSASLPGTNIQYF.

This clonotype was counted only a few times. The chain uses TRBV2 and TRBJ2-7, with D possibly TRBD1 on 5 matching bases. CDR3 length: 15 amino acids. The germline V and J ends were trimmed by 4 bases and 3 bases, with 16 bases remaining between them. Germline V gene sequence: CDR1 SNHLY, CDR2 FYNNEI. This chain's CDR3 is CASSVDQLTGYEQYF. The CDR3 DNA is TGTGCCAGCAGTGTAGATCAGCTAACAGGCTACGAGCAGTACTTC.

The sample holds a few counts of this clonotype. J is TRBJ2-1 and V is TRBV30, with no clear D. Germline loops: CDR1 GTSNPN, CDR2 SVGIG (reference sequence). V was trimmed by 2 bases and J by 5 bases, leaving 16 bases between them. The CDR3 consists of 15 residues. The CDR3 region is CAWSPFEWGNNEQFF. The CDR3, as DNA: TGTGCCTGGAGTCCGTTTGAGTGGGGTAACAATGAGCAGTTCTTC.

This sequence joins TRBV7-2 and TRBJ2-2; TRBD1 is a possible D gene (5 bases). The length of the CDR3 is 16 residues. Trimming removed 4 bases at V and 3 bases at J, with 15 bases between. CDR1 SGHTA and CDR2 FQGNSA come from the germline V gene. CDR3 region: CASSYPSRVYTGELFF. The CDR3 DNA reads TGTGCCAGCAGCTACCCCTCCAGGGTTTACACCGGGGAGCTGTTTTTT.

The CDR3 reads CASSQDLENTEAFF. As DNA, the CDR3 is TGTGCCAGCAGCCAAGATTTAGAGAACACTGAAGCTTTCTTT. The V call is TRBV3-1, the J call TRBJ1-1; no definite D call. Trimming took off 0 bases at V and 1 base at J, with 6 bases between the two ends. Germline V gene sequence: CDR1 LGHDT, CDR2 YNNKEL (reference sequence). This CDR3 region has 14 residues.

The rearrangement links TRBV20-1 to TRBJ2-2, with TRBD1 as a possible D gene (5 bases). Trimming took off 0 bases at V and 0 bases at J, with 14 bases between the two ends. Germline V gives CDR1 DFQATT, CDR2 SNEGSKA (reference sequence). CDR3 size: 17 residues. CDR3 bases: TGCAGTGCTAGAGACCTGAAGGGGTTAGCGAACACCGGGGAGCTGTTTTTT. Translated, it gives CSARDLKGLANTGELFF.

V and J are TRBV20-1 and TRBJ2-1; no definite D call. This CDR3 has 15 amino acids. Trimming left V 0 bases short and J 1 base short, with 10 bases between. Germline CDR1 reads DFQATT; CDR2 reads SNEGSKA (reference sequence). DNA of the CDR3: TGCAGTGCTAGAGATACACTAACTTCCTACAATGAGCAGTTCTTC. Protein: CSARDTLTSYNEQFF.

This clonotype showed up just a few times. The gene calls are TRBV20-1 and TRBJ1-6; TRBD1 matches at 8 bases. This CDR3 is 14 amino acids long. CDR1 and CDR2 from the germline V gene are DFQATT and SNEGSKA (reference sequence). With 0 bases clipped from V and 9 bases from J, the junction kept 4 bases outside the gene matches. In DNA form, the CDR3 reads TGCAGTGCTAGAGATACCAGGGGGCCTTCACCCCTCCACTTT. It translates to CSARDTRGPSPLHF.

Only a few counts were recorded for this clonotype. The rearrangement links TRBV3-1 to TRBJ2-7, with TRBD2 identical over 8 bases. V dropped 3 bases and J dropped 2; count of bases not matched to a gene: 6. Germline V lookup: CDR1 LGHDT, CDR2 YNNKEL (reference sequence). The CDR3 is 15 residues long. The CDR3 protein is CASSQTGTRAYEQYF. The CDR3 DNA sequence: TGTGCCAGCAGCCAGACCGGGACTAGGGCCTACGAGCAGTACTTC.

The CDR3 DNA sequence: TGTGCCATCAGCGGCCAGGGAGACACCGGGGAGCTGTTTTTT. Its protein product is CAISGQGDTGELFF. This chain uses TRBV10-3 with TRBJ2-2; either TRBD1 or TRBD2 may supply D (5 bases each). The CDR3 is 14 residues long. Trimming removed 6 bases from V and 3 bases from J, with 11 bases in between. Per the germline V gene, CDR1 is ENHRY and CDR2 is SYGVKD.

The J gene is TRBJ2-3, the V gene TRBV10-3; TRBD2 matches at 8 bases. J was trimmed by 4 bases and V by 3 bases; bases with no gene match: 9. Germline assignment: CDR1 ENHRY and CDR2 SYGVKD. The CDR3 has 16 residues. The CDR3 DNA reads as TGTGCCATCAGTGAAGAGCCGGGGGGGGCCGCAGATACGCAGTATTTT. It specifies CAISEEPGGAADTQYF.

This clonotype has ten or more counts. The chain links TRBV24-1 to TRBJ2-3; D gene ambiguous. Germline V gene lookup returns CDR1 KGHDR and CDR2 SFDVKD. There are 11 residues in the CDR3. V lost 5 bases and J lost 6, with 5 bases in between. The CDR3 protein is CATSAGDTQYF. In nucleotides, the CDR3 is TGTGCCACCAGTGCTGGGGATACGCAGTATTTT.

This clonotype has ten or more counts. The chain combines TRBV12-3 or TRBV12-4 with TRBJ2-3; 11 bases fit TRBD2. J lost 1 base, V lost 6 bases, and 6 bases had no gene match. The CDR3 extends over 16 amino acids. This CDR3 reads CASSYSGRAGTDTQYF. DNA of the CDR3: TGTGCCAGCAGCTATAGCGGGAGGGCCGGCACAGATACGCAGTATTTT.

This sequence joins TRBV2 and TRBJ2-7; TRBD1 or TRBD2 may be the D gene (5 bases each). V gave up 6 bases and J gave up 2 bases, with 14 bases separating them. In germline, CDR1 is SNHLY, CDR2 FYNNEI. The CDR3 sequence is 14 residues long. CDR3 region: CASRLRDGPYEQYF. In DNA, the CDR3 is TGTGCCAGCAGACTCCGGGACGGACCCTACGAGCAGTACTTC. Together with reference TRBV2 and TRBJ2-7, the CDR3 gives the full variable domain: EPEVTQTPSHQVTQMGQEVILRCVPISNHLYFYWYRQILGQKVEFLVSFYNNEISEKSEIFDDQFSVERPDGSNFTLKIRSTKLEDSAMYFCASRLRDGPYEQYFGPGTRLTVT.

This chain joins TRBV2 and TRBJ2-6; maybe TRBD1 (6 bases). Deletions cut 10 bases from V and 3 bases from J, with 10 bases between. The CDR3 is 13 residues long. Germline assignment: CDR1 SNHLY and CDR2 FYNNEI. CDR3 sequence reads: CATRQDGANVLTF. As DNA, the CDR3 is TGTGCCACCAGACAGGATGGGGCCAACGTCCTGACTTTC.

This clonotype was recorded many times. This rearrangement joins TRBV10-2 to TRBJ2-1; the match to TRBD2 covers 8 bases. Germline values: CDR1 WSHSY, CDR2 SAAADI. The CDR3 extends over 13 amino acids. The V segment lost 7 bases and the J segment 11 bases; nucleotides outside the gene matches: 10. The CDR3 DNA sequence: TGCGCCAGCATGCTGGCGGGAGGACCACAGCAGTTCTTC. This encodes CASMLAGGPQQFF.

This clonotype occurred many times. V usage is TRBV5-1 and J usage is TRBJ1-1; D remains unclear. Trimming cost V 3 bases and J 1 base, with 10 bases left between them. Germline CDR1 is SGHRS and CDR2 is YFSETQ. The CDR3 runs to 14 residues. CDR3 sequence: CASSSGPPNTEAFF. DNA of the CDR3: TGCGCCAGCAGCTCCGGCCCCCCGAACACTGAAGCTTTCTTT. The variable domain in full, with the rest retrieved from reference TRBV5-1 and TRBJ1-1, is KAGVTQTPRYLIKTRGQQVTLSCSPISGHRSVSWYQQTPGQGLQFLFEYFSETQRNKGNFPGRFSGRQFSNSRSEMNVSTLELGDSALYLCASSSGPPNTEAFFGQGTRLTVV.

The rearrangement joins TRBV5-4 to TRBJ2-1; 7 bases map to TRBD2. Per the germline V gene, CDR1 is SGHNT and CDR2 is YYREEE (reference sequence). The CDR3 has 14 amino acids. The V and J ends lost 4 bases and 9 bases, in that order; junction bases with no gene match: 10. The CDR3 region is CASSPGAGPGEQFF. In DNA, the CDR3 is TGTGCCAGCAGCCCAGGAGCGGGACCTGGTGAGCAGTTCTTC.

There are many counts of this clonotype. The chain couples TRBV20-1 to TRBJ1-2; weak D call: TRBD1 (5 bases). Between the trimmed V and J ends, which lost 2 bases and 4 bases, there was a span of 5 bases. Germline V gives CDR1 DFQATT, CDR2 SNEGSKA (reference sequence). The length of the CDR3 is 11 residues. The CDR3 nucleotides are TGCAGTGCTAGAACAGGCTATGGCTACACCTTC. Translating it yields CSARTGYGYTF.

This clonotype was detected only a few times. CDR3 sequence reads: CSARGPSDPGELFF. The CDR3 coding sequence is TGCAGTGCTAGAGGTCCGAGCGATCCCGGGGAGCTGTTTTTT. The chain is built from TRBV20-1 and TRBJ2-2; D gene unclear. This CDR3 is built from 14 residues. Between the trimmed V and J ends, which lost 1 base and 6 bases, there was a span of 12 bases. In germline, CDR1 is DFQATT, CDR2 SNEGSKA (reference sequence).